The rows below give T cell receptor beta chains drawn from one sample of a study of beta chain features in type 1 diabetes. The protocol was immunoSEQ multiplex PCR, while the TCRdb copy is restricted to in-frame clones and leaves out a portion. The sample holds about 360,000 clones, over 9.5% seen once. The material sequenced was naive CD4+ T cells from blood. These receptor sequences come from a man aged 18-30 years in good health. CDR3s include the opening cysteine and the closing phenylalanine or tryptophan. Each record gives: clone size, J gene, V gene, D gene, CDR3 protein, CDR3 DNA. D genes are given only for firm matches. Clone size appears in some rows only: once, few, many, or a class for an expanded clone.

size: few
J: TRBJ2-7
V: TRBV28
D: NA
CDR3: CASLGTHYEGQYF
DNA: TGTGCCAGCCTCGGGACACATTACGAAGGGCAGTACTTC

size: NA
J: TRBJ2-7
V: TRBV5-1
D: NA
CDR3: CASSRWGGPTYEQYF
DNA: TGCGCCAGCAGCCGCTGGGGGGGGCCCACCTACGAGCAGTACTTC

size: few
J: TRBJ2-4
V: TRBV9
D: TRBD2
CDR3: CASSVGLAGSQYF
DNA: TGTGCCAGCAGCGTAGGACTAGCGGGAAGTCAGTACTTC

size: few
J: TRBJ2-7
V: TRBV27
D: NA
CDR3: CASSKTQGFSSYEQYF
DNA: TGTGCCAGCAGCAAGACTCAGGGGTTCAGCTCCTACGAGCAGTACTTC

size: NA
J: TRBJ2-5
V: TRBV5-5
D: TRBD2
CDR3: CASSLGLAGEGETQYF
DNA: TGTGCCAGCAGCCTGGGACTAGCGGGGGAAGGAGAGACCCAGTACTTC

size: few
J: TRBJ1-2
V: TRBV18
D: TRBD1
CDR3: CASSPDRDGGYTF
DNA: TGTGCCAGCTCCCCGGACAGGGACGGTGGCTACACCTTC

size: NA
J: TRBJ2-1
V: TRBV6-5
D: NA
CDR3: CAASDRGNEQFF
DNA: TGTGCCGCTTCGGACCGGGGCAATGAGCAGTTCTTC

size: NA
J: TRBJ1-2
V: TRBV18
D: NA
CDR3: CASSPGGAGSLYGYTF
DNA: TGTGCCAGCTCCCCAGGAGGGGCAGGGAGCCTATATGGCTACACCTTC

size: NA
J: TRBJ2-7
V: TRBV7-2
D: TRBD1
CDR3: CASSSARDSRFGEQYF
DNA: TGTGCCAGCAGCTCGGCCCGGGACAGTCGGTTTGGAGAGCAGTACTTC

size: NA
J: TRBJ1-2
V: TRBV4-2
D: NA
CDR3: CASSQDGAYGYTF
DNA: TGTGCCAGCAGCCAAGATGGGGCTTATGGCTACACCTTC

size: NA
J: TRBJ1-2
V: TRBV18
D: TRBD1
CDR3: CASSLGQDYGYTF
DNA: TGTGCCAGCTCATTAGGACAGGACTATGGCTACACCTTC

size: few
J: TRBJ1-1
V: TRBV5-4
D: TRBD1
CDR3: CASSLGDRFTEAFF
DNA: TGTGCCAGCAGCTTGGGGGACAGGTTCACTGAAGCTTTCTTT

size: few
J: TRBJ1-1
V: TRBV7-6
D: TRBD1
CDR3: CASSRTNPGQGTEAFF
DNA: TGTGCCAGCAGCCGTACCAATCCGGGACAGGGCACTGAAGCTTTCTTT

size: NA
J: TRBJ2-3
V: TRBV7-9
D: TRBD2
CDR3: CASSLGLAGHTQYF
DNA: TGTGCCAGCAGCTTAGGACTAGCGGGTCATACGCAGTATTTT

size: NA
J: TRBJ1-1
V: TRBV29-1
D: NA
CDR3: CSVQGVGLNTEAFF
DNA: TGCAGCGTCCAAGGGGTAGGGCTGAACACTGAAGCTTTCTTT

size: NA
J: TRBJ2-1
V: TRBV12-5
D: NA
CDR3: CASGRTGNNEQFF
DNA: TGTGCTAGTGGTAGGACGGGAAACAATGAGCAGTTCTTC

size: NA
J: TRBJ1-3
V: TRBV9
D: NA
CDR3: CASSTRTVSSGNTIYF
DNA: TGTGCCAGCAGCACGAGGACAGTCAGCTCTGGAAACACCATATATTTT

size: NA
J: TRBJ1-4
V: TRBV2
D: NA
CDR3: CASSPDRGLGEKLFF
DNA: TGTGCCAGCAGCCCCGATAGGGGTCTCGGGGAAAAACTGTTTTTT

size: few
J: TRBJ2-7
V: TRBV29-1
D: NA
CDR3: CSVGGGLSEQYF
DNA: TGCAGCGTTGGGGGAGGCCTTAGCGAGCAGTACTTC

size: NA
J: TRBJ1-2
V: TRBV7-2
D: NA
CDR3: CASKQDSAHSRGYTF
DNA: TGTGCCAGCAAACAGGACAGCGCCCATTCTCGGGGCTACACCTTC

size: NA
J: TRBJ2-7
V: TRBV28
D: NA
CDR3: CASSRQSYEQYF
DNA: TGTGCCAGCAGCCGACAGAGCTACGAGCAGTACTTC

size: NA
J: TRBJ2-5
V: TRBV20-1
D: NA
CDR3: CSELHQETQYF
DNA: TGCAGTGAGCTCCACCAAGAGACCCAGTACTTC

size: NA
J: TRBJ1-1
V: TRBV18
D: NA
CDR3: CASSPAGQNTEAFF
DNA: TGTGCCAGCTCACCGGCCGGACAGAACACTGAAGCTTTCTTT

size: NA
J: TRBJ2-5
V: TRBV28
D: NA
CDR3: CASSVPRGTQYF
DNA: TGTGCCAGCAGTGTTCCTAGGGGCACCCAGTACTTC

size: NA
J: TRBJ2-7
V: TRBV7-8
D: TRBD1
CDR3: CASSTGQGALWYF
DNA: TGTGCCAGCAGCACGGGACAGGGGGCTCTATGGTACTTC

size: NA
J: TRBJ2-5
V: TRBV7-9
D: TRBD2
CDR3: CASSLGALRASGGETQYF
DNA: TGTGCCAGCAGCTTAGGTGCGCTTCGCGCTAGCGGGGGAGAGACCCAGTACTTC

size: NA
J: TRBJ1-6
V: TRBV30
D: NA
CDR3: CAWSAGSPLHF
DNA: TGTGCCTGGAGTGCAGGGTCACCCCTCCACTTT

size: few
J: TRBJ1-1
V: TRBV7-9
D: NA
CDR3: CASSGEGGTEAFF
DNA: TGTGCCAGCAGCGGAGAGGGAGGCACTGAAGCTTTCTTT

size: few
J: TRBJ1-6
V: TRBV6-6
D: TRBD1
CDR3: CASSYSDRGGWSPLHF
DNA: TGTGCCAGCAGTTACTCAGACAGGGGAGGATGGTCACCCCTCCACTTT